What follows is one T cell receptor beta chain and its context. Its antigen is still unknown. The sample is drawn from a study of shared clonotypes between healthy human individuals. Overall study findings and caveats: Between a handful of donors, naive CD4 clonotypes were shared at a level of around 5.1%.

The germline V gene encodes CDR1 SGHRS and CDR2 YFSETQ. This CDR3 spans 15 amino acids. V dropped 0 bases and J dropped 5 bases, with 15 bases sitting between them. CD45RO-negative, CCR7-positively selected cells formed the naive CD8 fraction, excluding terminally differentiated effector memory CD45RA+ cells. Per sorted-subset replicate PCR, input was approximately 210 ng DNA, representing tens of thousands of T cell genomes. The table came from immunoSEQ multiplex PCR; TCRdb's copy has only in-frame clones and leaves some out. The table shows about 2.2 million clones, with 93% occurring only once. The specimen sequenced was naive CD8+ T cells from PBMCs. The receptor comes from a man aged 18 to 29 in good health. Some clones in this sample may be carry-over from other donors' samples. The chain combines TRBV5-1 with TRBJ2-7; D remains unclear. CDR3 amino acids: CASSLGILRNHEQYF. CDR3 coding DNA: TGCGCCAGCAGCTTGGGGATTCTACGGAACCACGAGCAGTACTTC.